The 13 T cell receptor beta chains below come from one sample, sequenced in a study of blood T cell repertoires in COVID-19. Only in-frame clones appear in the TCRdb table, and some are missing; sequencing was by immunoSEQ multiplex PCR. The repertoire has about 230,000 clones, roughly 80% of them found once; the top ten carry about 7.4%. Sequenced input: peripheral blood. The receptors were gathered from a woman of 80 years or more with acute or convalescent COVID-19.

The chain has TRBV10-2 and TRBJ1-2; no clear D. The germline V gene encodes CDR1 WSHSY and CDR2 SAAADI. CDR3 length: 13 amino acids. V gave up 5 bases and J gave up 4 bases, with 11 bases separating them. The CDR3 sequence is CASSFDMIYGYTF. DNA of the CDR3: TGCGCCAGCAGTTTCGACATGATCTATGGCTACACCTTC.

The V call is TRBV5-1, the J call TRBJ2-2, with no clear D. Germline values: CDR1 SGHRS, CDR2 YFSETQ. The V end was cut by 5 bases, the J end by 3 bases, with 8 bases between. CDR3 length: 13 residues. The chain's CDR3 is CASRGLDTGELFF. DNA of the CDR3: TGCGCCAGCAGGGGCCTGGACACCGGGGAGCTGTTTTTT.

This chain connects TRBV4-1 to TRBJ2-2; D call uncertain. Germline V gene data show CDR1 as MGHRA and CDR2 as YSYEKL. The CDR3 is made up of 14 amino acids. Trimming cost V 1 base and J 6 bases, with 9 bases left between them. The CDR3 DNA follows: TGCGCCAGCAGCCAAGTGAGGCCTCCCGGGGAGCTGTTTTTT. It is translated as CASSQVRPPGELFF.

The J gene is TRBJ1-4, the V gene TRBV25-1; 9 nucleotides agree with TRBD1. This CDR3 contains 15 residues. V dropped 1 base and J dropped 8; count of bases not matched to a gene: 5. Germline V lookup: CDR1 MGHDK, CDR2 SYGVNS. The CDR3 DNA is TGTGCCAGCAGTGAATTAGGGACAGGGAAGGAAAAACTGTTTTTT. Amino acid sequence: CASSELGTGKEKLFF.

J is TRBJ2-1 and V is TRBV28, with D perhaps matching TRBD2 (6 bases). CDR1 is MDHEN and CDR2 is SYDVKM in the germline V gene. CDR3 length equals 14 residues. Deletions cut 3 bases from V and 6 bases from J, with 12 bases between. CDR3 protein: CASSFRISGNEQFF. The CDR3 coding sequence is TGTGCCAGCAGTTTTAGGATTAGCGGCAATGAGCAGTTCTTC.

This clone was detected a few times. J is TRBJ1-2 and V is TRBV6-6; D might be TRBD1 (5 bases). Per germline, CDR1 MNHNY and CDR2 SVGAGI (reference sequence). V was trimmed by 2 bases and J by 2 bases, leaving 15 bases between them. The CDR3 extends over 16 amino acids. The CDR3 sequence: CASSYDRTYPNYGYTF. The CDR3 region has the DNA TGTGCCAGCAGTTACGATCGGACATATCCAAACTATGGCTACACCTTC.

The chain couples TRBV27 to TRBJ2-3; 9 bases align to TRBD1. The CDR3 consists of 15 residues. Germline V gene lookup returns CDR1 MNHEY and CDR2 SMNVEV (reference sequence). Trimming at V came to 5 bases and at J to 2 bases, leaving 5 bases not matched to a gene. The CDR3 loop reads CASSKGTGHTDTQYF. The CDR3 DNA reads as TGTGCCAGCAGTAAAGGGACAGGGCACACAGATACGCAGTATTTT.

J is TRBJ1-1 and V is TRBV12-3 or TRBV12-4; D uncertain. CDR3 size: 11 residues. The V gene lost 2 bases and the J gene lost 5 bases, with 3 bases spanning the gap. The CDR3 sequence: CASSLTTEAFF. In DNA, the CDR3 is TGTGCCAGCAGTTTAACTACTGAAGCTTTCTTT.

The rearrangement joins TRBV4-2 to TRBJ2-5; 11 nucleotides match TRBD2. V trimming: 4 bases; J trimming: 7 bases; junction bases outside the gene matches: 8. Germline loops: CDR1 LGHNA, CDR2 YNFKEQ. The CDR3 runs to 15 residues. DNA of the CDR3: TGTGCCAGCAGCCCCCTGACTAGCGGGGTAACGACCCAGTACTTC. Encoded protein: CASSPLTSGVTTQYF.

The chain is built from TRBV3-1 (or the pseudogene TRBV3-2) and TRBJ2-1; D is ambiguous. Germline-derived CDR1 and CDR2 are LGHDT and YNNKEL (reference sequence). The ends were cut back, 0 bases at V and 6 bases at J, with 12 bases in the middle. The CDR3 length is 15 residues. CDR3: CASSQDYRLPNEQFF. CDR3 in DNA: TGTGCCAGCAGCCAAGATTACCGTCTACCCAATGAGCAGTTCTTC.

This chain joins TRBV3-1 (or the pseudogene TRBV3-2) and TRBJ2-1; D gene ambiguous. The CDR3 runs 15 residues. V shed 0 bases and J shed 0 bases, with 6 bases lying between them. Per germline, CDR1 LGHDT and CDR2 YNNKEL (reference sequence). DNA of the CDR3: TGTGCCAGCAGCCAAGACTTCGGCTCCTACAATGAGCAGTTCTTC. Translating gives CASSQDFGSYNEQFF.

In this sample, this clone turned up a few times. The chain carries TRBV6-5 and TRBJ1-5, with 7 bases identical to TRBD1. V shed 7 bases, J shed 9 bases, and the junction held 9 bases outside the gene matches. The CDR3 has 13 amino acids. The V gene's germline CDR1 is MNHEY and CDR2 SVGAGI. In nucleotides, the CDR3 is TGTGCCAGCATTGGGACAGAGGAAAGGCCCCAGCATTTT. Protein product: CASIGTEERPQHF.

The chain links TRBV18 to TRBJ2-1, with 9 nucleotides matching TRBD2. Germline V gene sequence: CDR1 KGHSH, CDR2 LQKENI. V was pared by 5 bases and J by 1 base, with 6 bases of the junction left unmatched. The CDR3 totals 16 residues. The CDR3 DNA follows: TGTGCCAGCTCAGCTTATAGCGGGGGATCCTACAATGAGCAGTTCTTC. Translating gives CASSAYSGGSYNEQFF. The full variable domain, with the rest looked up from reference TRBV18 and TRBJ2-1, is NAGVMQNPRHLVRRRGQEARLRCSPMKGHSHVYWYRQLPEEGLKFMVYLQKENIIDESGMPKERFSAEFPKEGPSILRIQQVVRGDSAAYFCASSAYSGGSYNEQFFGPGTRLTVL.